The T cell receptor (beta chain) described here comes from a study of blood T cell repertoires in COVID-19. The study drew participants aged about 18 to 90 years from approximately 25 US areas. As originally analysed: Researchers report that nucleated cell counts were estimated from reference gene primer amplification. Some clones are missing from TCRdb's copy, which holds only in-frame ones; the method was immunoSEQ multiplex PCR. That table supplies the V and J calls and clone size; D and trimming were determined from the DNA. Of over 250,000 clones in the sample, about nine tenths are singletons; the top ten hold over 2.5%. Germline assignment: CDR1 SGDLS and CDR2 YYNGEE. This CDR3 has 15 residues. Trimming took 4 bases from V and 3 from J; bases not matched to a gene: 9.

The chain combines TRBV9 with TRBJ1-1; 7 nucleotides align to TRBD1. The origin of this receptor is a young woman who had recovered from COVID-19. The sequenced sample consisted of PBMCs or T cells enriched from blood (not recorded which). The CDR3 loop reads CASSSEGTAYTEAFF. The CDR3 DNA sequence: TGTGCCAGCAGCTCAGAGGGGACAGCATACACTGAAGCTTTCTTT.